These 23 T cell receptor beta chains were all obtained from the same sample, sequenced in a study of cytomegalovirus exposure and HLA in healthy donors. PCR used 60 Vbeta primers and 13 Jbeta primers. This table comes from immunoSEQ multiplex PCR, and its TCRdb copy is limited to in-frame clones, with some not included. The repertoire consists of around 150,000 clones, with about two thirds occurring once and the leading ten covering around 4.2%. The specimen sequenced was PBMCs. The receptors were sampled from a man aged 45-65 years in good health and CMV-seropositive.

The rearrangement uses TRBV7-9 and TRBJ2-2; D gene ambiguous. Deletions cut 0 bases from V and 5 bases from J, with 4 bases between. Germline CDR1 reads SEHNR; CDR2 reads FQNEAQ (reference sequence). This CDR3 is built from 13 residues. CDR3 bases: TGTGCCAGCAGCTTAGCTTCTACCGGGGAGCTGTTTTTT. Amino acid sequence: CASSLASTGELFF.

The V call is TRBV2, the J call TRBJ2-1; TRBD2 might be the D (5 bases). Trimming left V 6 bases short and J 2 bases short, with 11 bases between. Per germline, CDR1 SNHLY and CDR2 FYNNEI. The CDR3 spans 14 residues. The CDR3 region has the DNA TGTGCCAGCAGACTAGAGATGACCTACAATGAGCAGTTCTTC. Amino acids: CASRLEMTYNEQFF.

The chain is built from TRBV5-4 and TRBJ2-3; TRBD2 aligns across 9 bases. This CDR3 has 15 amino acids. Germline lookup yields CDR1 SGHNT and CDR2 YYREEE (reference sequence). With 4 bases clipped from V and 6 bases from J, the junction kept 9 bases outside the gene matches. CDR3 in DNA: TGTGCCAGCAGCCGGAGTGCGGGGGGGGCGGATACGCAGTATTTT. Translated: CASSRSAGGADTQYF.

This rearrangement joins TRBV14 to TRBJ2-1, with a weak D call TRBD1 (6 bases). Germline-derived CDR1 and CDR2 are SGHDN and FVKESK. Trimming cost V 1 base and J 6 bases, with 10 bases left between them. This CDR3 is built from 14 residues. The CDR3 protein is CASSQGTVLNEQFF. The DNA of the CDR3 is TGTGCCAGCAGCCAAGGGACAGTCCTCAATGAGCAGTTCTTC.

This clone has a single count. CDR3: CATSRDLAGEKTQYF. CDR3 coding DNA: TGTGCCACCAGCAGAGATCTGGCAGGGGAAAAGACCCAGTACTTC. The rearrangement links TRBV15 to TRBJ2-5, with D maybe TRBD1 (6 bases). V lost 0 bases, J lost 6 bases, and 14 bases lay in between. This CDR3 is 15 amino acids long. CDR1 is LNHNV and CDR2 is YYDKDF in the germline V gene (reference sequence).

This clone showed up many times. The rearrangement joins TRBV6-1 to TRBJ2-5, with TRBD1 identical over 7 bases. The CDR3 sequence is 14 residues long. CDR1 and CDR2 from the germline V gene are MNHNS and SASEGT. V was clipped by 5 bases and J by 8 bases; unmatched bases: 11. The CDR3 DNA reads as TGTGCCAGCAGTCAAGGGACAGCCAAGGAAACCCAGTACTTC. Its translation: CASSQGTAKETQYF.

The chain has TRBV5-4 and TRBJ1-1; D call uncertain. This CDR3 has 16 amino acids. Deletions cut 2 bases from V and 1 base from J, with 15 bases between. In germline, CDR1 is SGHNT, CDR2 YYREEE (reference sequence). The CDR3: CASSFDRDWRNTEAFF. CDR3 coding DNA: TGTGCCAGCAGCTTTGACCGAGATTGGAGGAACACTGAAGCTTTCTTT.

This rearrangement joins TRBV7-9 to TRBJ2-1; 11 nucleotides line up with TRBD2. Germline lookup yields CDR1 SEHNR and CDR2 FQNEAQ (reference sequence). The CDR3 is 15 amino acids. J lost 3 bases, V lost 5 bases, and 3 bases had no gene match. The CDR3: CASSPLAGGYNEQFF. The CDR3, as DNA: TGTGCCAGCAGCCCCCTAGCGGGGGGCTACAATGAGCAGTTCTTC.

This clone has only a few counts. J is TRBJ1-1 and V is TRBV6-5; maybe TRBD1 (5 bases). The CDR3 loop spans 13 amino acids. Trimming took off 6 bases at V and 4 bases at J, with 12 bases between the two ends. Germline V lookup: CDR1 MNHEY, CDR2 SVGAGI. CDR3 sequence reads: CASRSGQSTEAFF. The CDR3 DNA reads TGTGCCAGCAGGTCAGGGCAAAGCACTGAAGCTTTCTTT.

The V call is TRBV7-8, the J call TRBJ2-1; 8 bases are shared with TRBD2. The CDR3 length is 17 residues. V gave up 4 bases and J gave up 3 bases; unmatched junction bases: 11. Germline CDR1 is SGHVS and CDR2 is FQNEAQ. The CDR3 DNA sequence: TGTGCCAGCAGCTCGCCTTATGGGCGGGGGGACTACAATGAGCAGTTCTTC. It translates to CASSSPYGRGDYNEQFF.

This chain connects TRBV5-4 to TRBJ2-7; TRBD2 agrees at 11 bases. V trimming: 4 bases; J trimming: 5 bases; junction bases outside the gene matches: 8. The CDR3 extends over 15 amino acids. The germline CDR1 and CDR2 sequences are SGHNT and YYREEE (reference sequence). The DNA of the CDR3 is TGTGCCAGCAGCGTGCAGACTAGCGGGAAGCACGAGCAGTACTTC. It translates to CASSVQTSGKHEQYF.

The chain recombines TRBV4-3 with TRBJ2-7; tentative D call: TRBD2 (7 bases). The CDR3 extends over 17 amino acids. V lost 1 base to trimming and J lost 3 bases, with 19 bases between them. In germline, CDR1 is LGHNA, CDR2 YSLEER. CDR3 bases: TGCGCCAGCAGCCAAGGAAGGTCGGGGGGCCTGTTCTACGAGCAGTACTTC. Encoded protein: CASSQGRSGGLFYEQYF.

J is TRBJ2-4 and V is TRBV11-3; the match to TRBD1 covers 7 bases. This CDR3 contains 17 residues. V trimming: 1 base; J trimming: 8 bases; junction bases outside the gene matches: 14. Germline-derived CDR1 and CDR2 are SGHNT and YENEEA. The CDR3 reads CASSLVAYSGTADIQYF. CDR3 nucleotides: TGTGCCAGCAGCTTAGTAGCGTATTCCGGGACAGCGGACATTCAGTACTTC.

V is TRBV7-8 and J is TRBJ2-2; 9 bases match TRBD2. After removal of 7 bases from V and 3 bases from J, the junction contained 15 bases not matched to a gene. Looked up from germline, CDR1 is SGHVS and CDR2 is FQNEAQ. This CDR3 is 18 amino acids long. The CDR3 sequence is CASNKGAGGQRDTGELFF. The DNA for the CDR3 is TGTGCCAGCAACAAGGGAGCGGGGGGCCAACGGGACACCGGGGAGCTGTTTTTT. Combining the CDR3 with reference TRBV7-8 and TRBJ2-2 gives the whole variable domain GAGVSQSPRYKVAKRGQDVALRCDPISGHVSLFWYQQALGQGPEFLTYFQNEAQLDKSGLPSDRFFAERPEGSVSTLKIQRTQQEDSAVYLCASNKGAGGQRDTGELFFGEGSRLTVL.

This chain connects TRBV5-4 to TRBJ2-2; no clear D. The CDR3 runs 15 residues. Germline V gives CDR1 SGHNT, CDR2 YYREEE (reference sequence). With 4 bases removed from V and 0 bases from J, the gap between germline ends came to 10 bases. CDR3 region: CASSPTLANTGELFF. Here the CDR3 DNA reads TGTGCCAGCAGCCCTACCCTCGCGAACACCGGGGAGCTGTTTTTT.

This clone occurred a few times. Here the CDR3 DNA reads TGTGCCAGCAGCTTAGACCCAGGGCAACCCCAGCATTTT. This sequence encodes CASSLDPGQPQHF. J is TRBJ1-5 and V is TRBV7-9; D may be TRBD1 (5 bases). CDR3 length: 13 residues. With 1 base removed from V and 10 bases from J, the gap between germline ends came to 11 bases. CDR1 SEHNR and CDR2 FQNEAQ come from the germline V gene (reference sequence). The whole variable domain, remainder taken from reference TRBV7-9 and TRBJ1-5, is DTGVSQNPRHKITKRGQNVTFRCDPISEHNRLYWYRQTLGQGPEFLTYFQNEAQLEKSRLLSDRFSAERPKGSFSTLEIQRTEQGDSAMYLCASSLDPGQPQHFGDGTRLSIL.

The chain links TRBV11-2 to TRBJ1-1, with a possible D match to TRBD1 (5 bases). This CDR3 has 13 amino acids. Looked up from germline, CDR1 is SGHAT and CDR2 is FQNNGV. Trimming shortened V by 4 bases and J by 5 bases, and 11 bases separated the two germline ends. This CDR3 is CASSSERGTEAFF. CDR3 nucleotides: TGTGCCAGCAGCTCTGAACGGGGGACTGAAGCTTTCTTT.

Only one count was recorded for this clone. This chain uses TRBV6-6 with TRBJ2-7, with D possibly being TRBD2 (6 bases). This CDR3 region has 13 residues. The V end lost 2 bases, the J end lost 3 bases, and 8 bases lay between the germline ends. Germline V lookup: CDR1 MNHNY, CDR2 SVGAGI (reference sequence). CDR3 nucleotide sequence: TGTGCCAGCAGTTACGAGGGACTCTACGAGCAGTACTTC. Amino acid sequence: CASSYEGLYEQYF.

The chain links TRBV6-6 to TRBJ2-3; 12 positions agree with TRBD2. Germline V gene sequence: CDR1 MNHNY, CDR2 SVGAGI (reference sequence). CDR3 size: 16 residues. The trim removed 7 bases at V and 5 bases at J, leaving 10 bases unmatched. The CDR3 loop is CASTMTSGGTKDTQYF. Written as DNA, the CDR3 is TGTGCCAGCACCATGACTAGCGGGGGCACTAAAGATACGCAGTATTTT.

The chain uses TRBV6-6 and TRBJ2-1; possible D gene TRBD2, 5 bases. Per germline, CDR1 MNHNY and CDR2 SVGAGI (reference sequence). The CDR3 covers 16 residues. Trimming cost V 2 bases and J 4 bases, with 15 bases left between them. Here the CDR3 DNA reads TGTGCCAGCAGTTACCCCCTGAGGGTGGGGTACAATGAGCAGTTCTTC. Translated, it gives CASSYPLRVGYNEQFF.

The chain is built from TRBV28 and TRBJ2-1, with 8 bases lining up with TRBD1. Germline CDR1 and CDR2: MDHEN and SYDVKM. V lost 3 bases, J lost 10 bases, and 5 bases stayed unmatched. The CDR3 consists of 13 residues. The CDR3: CASSFPRDREQFF. DNA for the CDR3: TGTGCCAGCAGTTTCCCCAGGGACAGGGAGCAGTTCTTC.

The chain couples TRBV6-5 to TRBJ2-3, with D tentatively TRBD1 (5 bases). Trimming stripped 6 bases from V and 3 bases from J, with 10 bases between. CDR1 is MNHEY, CDR2 SVGAGI, per germline. The CDR3 runs 13 residues. This CDR3 is CASRAQGTDTQYF. CDR3 DNA sequence: TGTGCCAGCAGAGCTCAGGGTACAGATACGCAGTATTTT.

The chain has TRBV5-1 and TRBJ2-7, with TRBD2 matching 10 bases. Germline V gene lookup returns CDR1 SGHRS and CDR2 YFSETQ. With V trimmed by 4 bases and J by 0 bases, 4 bases remained unmatched. This CDR3 comprises 15 residues. CDR3 bases: TGCGCCAGCAGCCACACTAGCGGGACCTCCTACGAGCAGTACTTC. It specifies CASSHTSGTSYEQYF.